This T cell receptor (beta chain) is from a study of OX40 agonist ivuxolimab in advanced cancers. Germline CDR1 is DFQATT and CDR2 is SNEGSKA (reference sequence). The CDR3 loop spans 11 amino acids. V was clipped by 5 bases and J by 6 bases, with 10 bases between them. Study-wide findings and caveats: Partial responders dosed at 0.1-3.0 mg/kg displayed clonal expansion ranking among the lowest.

Sequencing was performed with immunoSEQ multiplex PCR; in TCRdb, only in-frame clones are kept and a portion is missing. This table holds about 96,000 clones, less than 95% found once. In the case of this clone: Its antigen is undetermined.

V and J are TRBV20-1 and TRBJ1-1, with D tentatively TRBD1 (6 bases). This receptor was identified in an adult with an advanced solid tumor such as melanoma, head and neck, liver or kidney cancer. This specimen consisted of CD4+ or CD8+ T cells sorted from blood, obtained in a trial of the OX40 agonist ivuxolimab. Here the CDR3 reads CSAVRGPEAFF. CDR3 nucleotide sequence: TGCAGTGCTGTCAGGGGACCTGAAGCTTTCTTT.